These 10 T cell receptor beta chains were sequenced from one sample in a study of OX40 agonist ivuxolimab in advanced cancers. Profiling relied on immunoSEQ multiplex PCR, and the TCRdb table lists in-frame clones only, not all of them. The sample records more than 55,000 clones, roughly 89% being singletons. Sequencing used CD4+ or CD8+ T cells sorted from blood, obtained in a trial of the OX40 agonist ivuxolimab. These receptors came from an adult with an advanced solid tumor such as melanoma, head and neck, liver or kidney cancer.

The chain has TRBV7-2 and TRBJ1-5, with unresolved D. Germline CDR1 is SGHTA and CDR2 is FQGNSA. Trimming left V 2 bases short and J 7 bases short, with 9 bases between. The CDR3 is 13 residues long. In DNA form, the CDR3 reads TGTGCCAGCAGCTTATCTTCTGAGCAGCCCCAGCATTTT. Encoded protein: CASSLSSEQPQHF.

The chain carries TRBV5-4 and TRBJ1-6; D perhaps matches TRBD1 (5 bases). V was trimmed by 0 bases and J by 6 bases, leaving 10 bases between them. Germline loops: CDR1 SGHNT, CDR2 YYREEE (reference sequence). The CDR3 totals 15 residues. The CDR3, as DNA: TGTGCCAGCAGCTTGGCGGGGGACGGTAATTCACCCCTCCACTTT. Translated: CASSLAGDGNSPLHF. Supplemented by reference TRBV5-4 and TRBJ1-6, the full variable domain reads ETGVTQSPTHLIKTRGQQVTLRCSSQSGHNTVSWYQQALGQGPQFIFQYYREEENGRGNFPPRFSGLQFPNYSSELNVNALELDDSALYLCASSLAGDGNSPLHFGNGTRLTVT.

The CDR3 nucleotides are TGTGCCTGGAGGCAGCGGGAGCCCTACGAGCAGTACTTC. Amino acids: CAWRQREPYEQYF. The V call is TRBV30, the J call TRBJ2-7; 8 bases fit TRBD2. V lost 3 bases and J lost 2; bases outside the gene matches: 3. Germline V gene lookup returns CDR1 GTSNPN and CDR2 SVGIG (reference sequence). The CDR3 is 13 residues long. The complete variable domain, with remaining parts taken from reference TRBV30 and TRBJ2-7, reads SQTIHQWPATLVQPVGSPLSLECTVEGTSNPNLYWYRQAAGRGLQLLFYSVGIGQISSEVPQNLSASRPQDRQFILSSKKLLLSDSGFYLCAWRQREPYEQYFGPGTRLTVT.

The chain carries TRBV19 and TRBJ2-7; possible D gene TRBD2, 5 bases. The V gene's germline CDR1 is LNHDA and CDR2 SQIVND (reference sequence). V gave up 3 bases and J gave up 4 bases, with 10 bases separating them. There are 13 residues in the CDR3. The CDR3 protein is CASSIGGDYEQYF. The CDR3 nucleotides are TGTGCCAGTAGTATTGGAGGAGATTACGAGCAGTACTTC.

The chain is built from TRBV4-1 and TRBJ1-5; 8 nucleotides line up with TRBD1. V shed 3 bases, J shed 0 bases, and the junction held 1 base outside the gene matches. There are 15 residues in the CDR3. Germline values: CDR1 MGHRA, CDR2 YSYEKL. CDR3 DNA: TGCGCCAGCAGCCAGACAGGGGATAGCAATCAGCCCCAGCATTTT. Translating gives CASSQTGDSNQPQHF.

The CDR3 DNA reads TGTGCCAGCAGTTTATGGCAGGGGTATGGAAACACCATATATTTT. Amino acid sequence: CASSLWQGYGNTIYF. The gene calls are TRBV28 and TRBJ1-3; possible D gene TRBD1, 6 bases. The CDR3 totals 15 residues. With 0 bases removed from V and 3 bases from J, the gap between germline ends came to 9 bases. In germline, CDR1 is MDHEN, CDR2 SYDVKM.

The V call is TRBV28, the J call TRBJ2-1; the match to TRBD2 covers 8 bases. Germline lookup yields CDR1 MDHEN and CDR2 SYDVKM. The CDR3 totals 15 residues. J gave up 7 bases and V 4 bases, and 9 bases lay outside the gene matches. The CDR3 region has the DNA TGTGCCAGCAGTTCAAGCGGGAGCGGAAAAAATGAGCAGTTCTTC. Protein: CASSSSGSGKNEQFF.

This clone occurred once. The V gene is TRBV18, the J gene TRBJ2-2, with 8 nucleotides matching TRBD1. Germline CDR1 KGHSH, CDR2 LQKENI. The CDR3 runs 16 residues. V gave up 3 bases and J gave up 0 bases; unmatched junction bases: 3. CDR3: CASSPQTGANTGELFF. For the CDR3, the DNA is TGTGCCAGCTCACCCCAGACAGGGGCGAACACCGGGGAGCTGTTTTTT.

This rearrangement joins TRBV7-2 to TRBJ2-7; D is perhaps TRBD1 or TRBD2 (7 bases each). CDR3 length: 15 amino acids. The germline V gene has CDR1 SGHTA and CDR2 FQGNSA. The germline V and J ends were trimmed by 5 bases and 2 bases, with 16 bases remaining between them. The CDR3 is CASSGQGGITYEQYF. The CDR3 bases are TGTGCCAGCAGCGGGCAGGGGGGGATAACCTACGAGCAGTACTTC.

This clone showed up just a few times. This rearrangement joins TRBV6-5 to TRBJ2-3; the match to TRBD1 covers 8 bases. V lost 5 bases, J lost 4 bases, and 5 bases stayed unmatched. The CDR3 length is 14 residues. CDR1 and CDR2 (germline): MNHEY, SVGAGI. The CDR3: CASSHQTGADTQYF. CDR3 nucleotide sequence: TGTGCCAGCAGTCACCAGACAGGGGCAGATACGCAGTATTTT.